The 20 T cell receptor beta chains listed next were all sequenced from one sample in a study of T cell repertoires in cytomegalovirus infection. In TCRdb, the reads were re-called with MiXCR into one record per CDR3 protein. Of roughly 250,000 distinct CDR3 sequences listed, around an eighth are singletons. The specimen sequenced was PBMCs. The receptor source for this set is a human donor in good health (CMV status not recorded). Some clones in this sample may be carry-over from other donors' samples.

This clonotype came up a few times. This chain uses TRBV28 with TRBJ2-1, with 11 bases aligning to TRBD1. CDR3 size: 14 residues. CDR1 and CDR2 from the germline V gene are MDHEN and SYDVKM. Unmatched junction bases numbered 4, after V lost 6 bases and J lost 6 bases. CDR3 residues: CASRSGTGGNEQFF. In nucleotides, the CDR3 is TGTGCCAGCAGGAGCGGGACAGGGGGCAATGAGCAGTTCTTC.

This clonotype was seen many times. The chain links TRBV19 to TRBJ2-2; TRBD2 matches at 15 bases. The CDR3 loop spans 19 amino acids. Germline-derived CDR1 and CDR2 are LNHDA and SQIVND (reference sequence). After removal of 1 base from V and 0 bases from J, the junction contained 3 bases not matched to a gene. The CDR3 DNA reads TGTGCCAGTAGTATAGTGAGGACTAGCGGGGGGGCGAACACCGGGGAGCTGTTTTTT. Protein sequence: CASSIVRTSGGANTGELFF. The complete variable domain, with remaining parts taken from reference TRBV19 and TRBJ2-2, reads DGGITQSPKYLFRKEGQNVTLSCEQNLNHDAMYWYRQDPGQGLRLIYYSQIVNDFQKGDIAEGYSVSREKKESFPLTVTSAQKNPTAFYLCASSIVRTSGGANTGELFFGEGSRLTVL.

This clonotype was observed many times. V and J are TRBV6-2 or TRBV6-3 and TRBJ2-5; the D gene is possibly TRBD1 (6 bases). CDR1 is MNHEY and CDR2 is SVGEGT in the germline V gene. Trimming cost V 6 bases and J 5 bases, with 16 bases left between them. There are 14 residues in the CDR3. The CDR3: CASSNGQGMETQYF. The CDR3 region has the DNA TGTGCCAGCAGCAACGGCCAGGGGATGGAGACCCAGTACTTC.

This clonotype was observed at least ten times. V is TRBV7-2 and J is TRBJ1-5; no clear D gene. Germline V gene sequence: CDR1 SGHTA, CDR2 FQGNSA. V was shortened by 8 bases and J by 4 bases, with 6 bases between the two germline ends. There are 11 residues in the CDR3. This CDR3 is CASGGNQPQHF. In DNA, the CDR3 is TGTGCCAGCGGTGGGAATCAGCCCCAGCATTTT.

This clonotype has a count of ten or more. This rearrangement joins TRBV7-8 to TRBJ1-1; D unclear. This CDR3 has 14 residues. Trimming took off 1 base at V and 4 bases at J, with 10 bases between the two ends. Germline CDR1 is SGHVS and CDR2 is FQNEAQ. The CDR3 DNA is TGTGCCAGCAGCTTAGTCGCCTTAGGCACTGAAGCTTTCTTT. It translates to CASSLVALGTEAFF.

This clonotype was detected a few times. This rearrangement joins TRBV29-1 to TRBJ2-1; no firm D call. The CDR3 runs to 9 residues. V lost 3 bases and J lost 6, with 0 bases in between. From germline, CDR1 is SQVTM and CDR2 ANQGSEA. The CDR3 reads CSVDNEQFF. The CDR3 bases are TGCAGCGTTGACAATGAGCAGTTCTTC.

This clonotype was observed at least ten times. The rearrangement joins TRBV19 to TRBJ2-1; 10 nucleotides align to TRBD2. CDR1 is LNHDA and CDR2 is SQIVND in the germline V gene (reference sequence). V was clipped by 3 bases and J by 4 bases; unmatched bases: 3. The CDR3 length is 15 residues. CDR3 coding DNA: TGTGCCAGTAGTATTTCGACTAGCGGGTACAATGAGCAGTTCTTC. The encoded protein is CASSISTSGYNEQFF.

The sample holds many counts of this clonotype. DNA for the CDR3: TGTGCCAGCAGCTTAGAGGGCAGGGGGACCAACACCAATCAGCCCCAGCATTTT. It specifies CASSLEGRGTNTNQPQHF. This rearrangement joins TRBV7-9 to TRBJ1-5; 7 bases are shared with TRBD1. Germline V gives CDR1 SEHNR, CDR2 FQNEAQ (reference sequence). The V and J ends lost 1 base and 3 bases, in that order; junction bases with no gene match: 12. There are 18 residues in the CDR3.

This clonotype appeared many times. The CDR3 sequence: CASSYDMNTEAFF. CDR3 in DNA: TGTGCCAGCAGTTACGATATGAACACTGAAGCTTTCTTT. The chain uses TRBV6-5 and TRBJ1-1; the D is unclear. V was trimmed by 2 bases and J by 0 bases, leaving 4 bases between them. This CDR3 spans 13 amino acids. Germline V gene lookup returns CDR1 MNHEY and CDR2 SVGAGI.

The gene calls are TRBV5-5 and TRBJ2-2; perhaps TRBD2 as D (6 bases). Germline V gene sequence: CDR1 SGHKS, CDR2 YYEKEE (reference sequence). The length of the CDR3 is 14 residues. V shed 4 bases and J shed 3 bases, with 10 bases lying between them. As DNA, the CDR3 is TGTGCCAGCAGCCCCACGGGGGACACCGGGGAGCTGTTTTTT. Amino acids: CASSPTGDTGELFF.

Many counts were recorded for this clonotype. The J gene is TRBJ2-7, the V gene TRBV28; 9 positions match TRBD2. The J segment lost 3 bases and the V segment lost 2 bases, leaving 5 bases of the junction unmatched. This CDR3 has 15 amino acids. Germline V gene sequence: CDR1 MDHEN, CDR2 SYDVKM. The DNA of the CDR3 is TGTGCCAGCAGTTTACTAGCGGGATACCTCTACGAGCAGTACTTC. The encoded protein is CASSLLAGYLYEQYF.

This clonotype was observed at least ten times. This chain's CDR3 is CASSPDRGRPQHF. The CDR3 DNA is TGTGCCAGCAGCCCAGACAGGGGTCGGCCCCAGCATTTT. The chain is built from TRBV7-2 and TRBJ1-5; TRBD1 matches 8 bases. The germline CDR1 and CDR2 sequences are SGHTA and FQGNSA. The V segment lost 5 bases and the J segment 9 bases; nucleotides outside the gene matches: 6. There are 13 residues in the CDR3.

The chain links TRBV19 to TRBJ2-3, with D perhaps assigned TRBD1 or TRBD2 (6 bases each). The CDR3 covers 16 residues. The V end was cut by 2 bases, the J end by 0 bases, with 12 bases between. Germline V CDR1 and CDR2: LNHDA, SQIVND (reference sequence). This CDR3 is CASSITGAPSTDTQYF. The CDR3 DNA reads TGTGCCAGTAGTATAACGGGGGCGCCCAGCACAGATACGCAGTATTTT.

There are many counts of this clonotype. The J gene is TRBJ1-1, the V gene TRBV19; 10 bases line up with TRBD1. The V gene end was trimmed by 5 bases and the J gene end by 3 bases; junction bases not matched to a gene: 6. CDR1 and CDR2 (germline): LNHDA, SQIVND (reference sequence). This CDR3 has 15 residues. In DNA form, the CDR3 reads TGTGCCAGTAGTGTAACCGGGACAGGGGACACTGAAGCTTTCTTT. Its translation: CASSVTGTGDTEAFF.

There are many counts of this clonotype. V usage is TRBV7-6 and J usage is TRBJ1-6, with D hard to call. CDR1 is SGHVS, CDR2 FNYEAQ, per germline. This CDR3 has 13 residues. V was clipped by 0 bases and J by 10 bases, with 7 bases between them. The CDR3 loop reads CASSLARGSPLHF. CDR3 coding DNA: TGTGCCAGCAGCTTAGCGCGGGGATCACCCCTCCACTTT.

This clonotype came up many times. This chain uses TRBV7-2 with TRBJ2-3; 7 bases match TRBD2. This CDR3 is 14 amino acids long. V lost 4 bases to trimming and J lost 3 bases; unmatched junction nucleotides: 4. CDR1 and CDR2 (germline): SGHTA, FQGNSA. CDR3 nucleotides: TGTGCCAGCAGCTGGGGGGGTCGGACAGATACGCAGTATTTT. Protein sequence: CASSWGGRTDTQYF.

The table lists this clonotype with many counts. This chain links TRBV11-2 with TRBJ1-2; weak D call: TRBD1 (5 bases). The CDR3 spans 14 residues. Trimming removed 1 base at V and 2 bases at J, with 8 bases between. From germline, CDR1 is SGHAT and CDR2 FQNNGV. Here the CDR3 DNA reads TGTGCCAGCAGCTTAGTAAGGGGAAACTATGGCTACACCTTC. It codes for CASSLVRGNYGYTF.

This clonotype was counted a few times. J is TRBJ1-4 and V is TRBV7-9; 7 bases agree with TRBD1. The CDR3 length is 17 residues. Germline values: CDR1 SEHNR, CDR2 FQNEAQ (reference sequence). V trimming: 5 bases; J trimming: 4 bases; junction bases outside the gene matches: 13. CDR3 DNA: TGTGCCAGCAGCCAATACAAAGGGGACAGACTTAATGAAAAACTGTTTTTT. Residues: CASSQYKGDRLNEKLFF.

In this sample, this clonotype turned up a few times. The CDR3 sequence: CAISEGISGANVLTF. For the CDR3, the DNA is TGTGCCATCAGTGAAGGAATCTCTGGGGCCAACGTCCTGACTTTC. The chain couples TRBV10-3 to TRBJ2-6; D gene unclear. The germline V gene encodes CDR1 ENHRY and CDR2 SYGVKD. V was clipped by 3 bases and J by 0 bases, with 6 bases between them. The CDR3 length is 15 residues.

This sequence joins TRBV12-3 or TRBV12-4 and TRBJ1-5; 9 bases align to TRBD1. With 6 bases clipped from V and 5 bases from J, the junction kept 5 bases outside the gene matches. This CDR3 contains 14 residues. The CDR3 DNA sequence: TGTGCCAGCAGACAGGGACAGGGATATCAGCCCCAGCATTTT. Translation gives CASRQGQGYQPQHF.